This is a list of T cell receptor beta chains from one sample in a study of shared clonotypes between healthy human individuals. Some clones are missing from TCRdb's copy, which holds only in-frame ones; the method was immunoSEQ multiplex PCR. This sample carries 500,000 to 700,000 clones, about 95% of them seen once, and the ten largest clones take about 0.11%. The sequenced sample was naive CD8+ T cells sorted from blood. These TCRs come from a woman under 40 in good health. The CDR3 runs from the conserved cysteine through the conserved F or W. D genes are given only for firm matches. Rows give clone size only sometimes, using once, few, many, or a class for an expanded clone.

TRBJ1-1 . TRBV6-5 once CASSYSPGASGTEAFF TGTGCCAGCAGTTACTCTCCGGGGGCTTCGGGCACTGAAGCTTTCTTT
TRBJ2-3 . TRBV2 . CANGRGMGDTQYF TGTGCCAATGGACGTGGGATGGGTGATACGCAGTATTTT
TRBJ2-7 TRBD1 TRBV13 . CASSLGKGATYEQYF TGTGCCAGCAGCTTGGGCAAGGGGGCCACCTACGAGCAGTACTTC
TRBJ1-6 . TRBV19 . CASVSGINSPLHF TGTGCCAGCGTATCAGGGATAAATTCACCCCTCCACTTT
TRBJ1-2 TRBD1 TRBV28 . CASSSQNTGQGAFRGYTF TGTGCCAGCAGTTCTCAAAACACGGGACAGGGGGCGTTTCGTGGCTACACCTTC
TRBJ2-3 TRBD2 TRBV11-2 . CASSFLGLATDTQYF TGTGCCAGCAGCTTTCTAGGACTAGCGACAGATACGCAGTATTTT
TRBJ1-5 . TRBV2 . CASRASLPNQPQHF TGTGCCAGCAGAGCCAGTTTACCAAATCAGCCCCAGCATTTT
TRBJ2-7 . TRBV27 . CASSLAGTAVSYEQYF TGTGCCAGCAGTTTGGCCGGGACGGCGGTCTCCTACGAGCAGTACTTC
TRBJ2-1 . TRBV6-5 . CASSSIGEQFF TGTGCCAGCAGTTCCATCGGGGAGCAGTTCTTC
TRBJ2-7 . TRBV5-8 . CASSLEAEYEQYF TGTGCCAGCAGCTTGGAGGCCGAGTACGAGCAGTACTTC
TRBJ1-3 . TRBV28 . CASSLGSGNTIYF TGTGCCAGCAGTTTAGGCTCTGGAAACACCATATATTTT
TRBJ1-2 . TRBV5-4 . CASSSGTAPNYGYTF TGTGCCAGCAGCTCAGGGACGGCCCCTAACTATGGCTACACCTTC
TRBJ2-7 TRBD2 TRBV9 . CASNRGTSVVDEQYF TGTGCCAGCAATAGGGGAACTAGCGTTGTAGACGAGCAGTACTTC
TRBJ2-4 TRBD2 TRBV2 . CASRGLAGRNIQYF TGTGCCAGCAGAGGACTAGCGGGAAGGAACATTCAGTACTTC
TRBJ2-2 . TRBV30 . CAWSGTGELFF TGTGCCTGGAGCGGCACCGGGGAGCTGTTTTTT
TRBJ2-7 TRBD2 TRBV2 . CASSGTSGSMYEQYF TGTGCCAGCAGTGGGACTAGCGGGAGTATGTACGAGCAGTACTTC
TRBJ2-1 . TRBV2 . CASSVQGGFF TGTGCCAGCAGTGTACAGGGCGGGTTCTTC
TRBJ2-5 TRBD2 TRBV4-1 . CASSQGTSGRETQYF TGCGCCAGCAGCCAGGGGACTAGCGGGAGAGAGACCCAGTACTTC
TRBJ2-7 TRBD1 TRBV19 . CASSMGQGSSYEQYF TGTGCCAGTAGTATGGGACAGGGAAGCTCCTACGAGCAGTACTTC
TRBJ2-1 . TRBV2 . CASSDYRAGEQFF TGTGCCAGCAGCGACTACAGGGCTGGAGAGCAGTTCTTC
TRBJ1-1 . TRBV9 . CASGGNTEAFF TGTGCCAGCGGAGGGAACACTGAAGCTTTCTTT
TRBJ2-3 TRBD2 TRBV28 . CASSLNFGRAEDTQYF TGTGCCAGCAGTTTAAATTTCGGGAGGGCCGAAGATACGCAGTATTTT
TRBJ1-1 . TRBV4-2 . CASSGRSGLILAGTEAFF TGTGCCAGCAGCGGAAGGTCTGGGCTGATTCTGGCGGGGACTGAAGCTTTCTTT
TRBJ2-4 . TRBV4-1 . CASSQVLATAVENIQYF TGCGCCAGCAGCCAAGTGCTAGCGACCGCCGTGGAAAACATTCAGTACTTC
TRBJ2-3 TRBD2 TRBV9 . CASSVGLAETGTDTQYF TGTGCCAGCAGCGTGGGACTAGCGGAGACGGGCACAGATACGCAGTATTTT
TRBJ2-5 . TRBV28 . CASSLRRYQETQYF TGTGCCAGCAGTTTAAGGCGGTACCAAGAGACCCAGTACTTC
TRBJ2-1 . TRBV16 . CASSQDVRGRDEQFF TGTGCCAGCAGCCAAGATGTCCGGGGGCGCGATGAGCAGTTCTTC
TRBJ2-5 . TRBV5-6 . CASSLGLDSGSGTQYF TGTGCCAGCAGCTTGGGTCTAGATTCCGGGTCAGGGACCCAGTACTTC
TRBJ1-4 TRBD1 TRBV9 . CASSSRGGGGNEKLFF TGTGCCAGCAGCTCCCGAGGAGGGGGCGGCAATGAAAAACTGTTTTTT
TRBJ2-1 TRBD2 TRBV27 . CASSPEAGELWGEQFF TGTGCCAGCAGTCCAGAAGCGGGAGAGCTTTGGGGTGAGCAGTTCTTC
TRBJ1-3 TRBD1 TRBV28 . CASSKDRGLGNTIYF TGTGCCAGCAGTAAGGACAGGGGGCTCGGAAACACCATATATTTT
TRBJ2-5 . TRBV29-1 . CSVVGRQETQYF TGCAGCGTTGTAGGCAGACAAGAGACCCAGTACTTC
TRBJ2-4 TRBD1 TRBV4-1 . CASSQYDRGLQYF TGCGCCAGCAGCCAGTACGACAGGGGCTTGCAGTACTTC
TRBJ1-1 . TRBV2 . CASSNRADGSEAFF TGTGCCAGCAGTAACCGGGCCGACGGTAGTGAAGCTTTCTTT
TRBJ1-2 . TRBV7-9 . CASSLGGDGYTF TGTGCCAGCAGCCTCGGGGGCGATGGCTACACCTTC
TRBJ1-2 . TRBV9 . CASSVVSSYGYTF TGTGCCAGCAGCGTAGTATCCTCGTATGGCTACACCTTC
TRBJ2-3 . TRBV11-2 . CASSLVGITDTQYF TGTGCCAGCAGCTTAGTGGGTATCACAGATACGCAGTATTTT
TRBJ1-1 . TRBV7-9 . CASSFPPQEYTEAFF TGTGCCAGCAGCTTCCCCCCACAGGAGTACACTGAAGCTTTCTTT
TRBJ2-5 TRBD1 TRBV2 . CARRTGPSDLYF TGTGCCAGACGGACAGGGCCTTCCGATCTGTACTTC
TRBJ2-3 TRBD1 TRBV18 . CASSPTLDRTASTDTQYF TGTGCCAGCTCACCCACTTTGGACAGGACGGCTAGCACAGATACGCAGTATTTT
TRBJ1-1 . TRBV5-4 . CASSLTGTEAFF TGTGCCAGCAGCCTAACCGGCACTGAAGCTTTCTTT